This T cell receptor (beta chain) derives from a study of T cell responses to AZD1222 COVID-19 vaccine. The CDR3 is 15 residues long. Here immunoSEQ multiplex PCR was the method, and the copy in TCRdb shows in-frame clones only, minus some. The data contain 90,000 or so clones, roughly 88% of them singletons. The sequences come from peripheral blood, collected on day 0 of AZD1222 vaccination. This TCR was recovered from an adult in good health. This rearrangement joins TRBV12-2 to TRBJ2-5; the table's D call TRBD2 went unverified against the DNA. TRBV12-2 is termed a pseudogene. In DNA, the CDR3 is TGTGCAAGTCGCTTAAGGCTAGCGGAAAAAGAGACCCAGTACTTC. This sequence encodes CASRLRLAEKETQYF.